Following are 22 T cell receptor beta chains from one sample sequenced in a study of cytomegalovirus exposure and HLA in healthy donors. Primers for the PCR totalled 60 Vbeta and 13 Jbeta. Data came from immunoSEQ multiplex PCR; TCRdb stores just in-frame clones and leaves some out. The sample holds 120,000 or so clones; about 74% are singletons and the top ten take approximately 6%. The specimen was PBMCs. These receptors were obtained from a woman aged 45-59 years in good health and CMV-seropositive.

The rearrangement links TRBV6-5 to TRBJ1-1, with D uncertain. Trimming left V 0 bases short and J 1 base short, with 9 bases between. Germline CDR1 reads MNHEY; CDR2 reads SVGAGI. The length of the CDR3 is 15 residues. The CDR3 spells CASSYSKLGNTEAFF. The CDR3 DNA follows: TGTGCCAGCAGTTACTCGAAACTTGGGAACACTGAAGCTTTCTTT.

This clone was found once. The chain is built from TRBV7-2 and TRBJ2-1; TRBD2 aligns across 8 bases. There are 16 residues in the CDR3. Per germline, CDR1 SGHTA and CDR2 FQGNSA. V shed 6 bases and J 8 bases; nucleotides not matched to a gene: 15. CDR3 in DNA: TGTGCCAGCAGGTTCCCTTCCGCGGGGGGAGGGGATGAGCAGTTCTTC. Amino acids: CASRFPSAGGGDEQFF.

The V gene is TRBV21-1, the J gene TRBJ1-5. TRBV21-1 corresponds to a pseudogene. This CDR3 is 16 amino acids long. The CDR3: CASSRRTCGGNQPQHF. The CDR3 nucleotides are TGTGCCAGCAGCCGCCGGACGTGCGGGGGAAATCAGCCCCAGCATTTT.

This clone was seen more than once but under ten times. The rearrangement uses TRBV2 and TRBJ1-2; 8 nucleotides agree with TRBD1. Germline lookup yields CDR1 SNHLY and CDR2 FYNNEI. The CDR3 runs 14 residues. Losses at the gene ends were 7 bases for V and 5 bases for J; bases not matched to a gene: 9. CDR3 coding DNA: TGTGCCAGCAACCTCGACAGGGGAACGTATGGCTACACCTTC. Protein sequence: CASNLDRGTYGYTF.

V usage is TRBV7-6 and J usage is TRBJ2-3; no firm D call. Germline V gives CDR1 SGHVS, CDR2 FNYEAQ. This CDR3 spans 14 amino acids. V dropped 5 bases and J dropped 0 bases, with 9 bases sitting between them. The DNA of the CDR3 is TGTGCCAGCAGCGACGGGTCTAGCACAGATACGCAGTATTTT. Its protein product is CASSDGSSTDTQYF.

This chain uses TRBV7-2 with TRBJ1-6; a possible D gene is TRBD1 (6 bases). The germline V gene encodes CDR1 SGHTA and CDR2 FQGNSA. The CDR3 covers 15 residues. Trimming removed 4 bases at V and 10 bases at J, with 17 bases between. For the CDR3, the DNA is TGTGCCAGCAGCTCTGTAGGGCAGGGGCAGTCACCCCTCCACTTT. Translation gives CASSSVGQGQSPLHF.

This clone was observed a single time. The chain recombines TRBV5-4 with TRBJ2-3; 7 nucleotides match TRBD1. This CDR3 has 16 amino acids. The J segment lost 1 base and the V segment lost 4 bases, leaving 9 bases of the junction unmatched. Germline V gene lookup returns CDR1 SGHNT and CDR2 YYREEE (reference sequence). The CDR3 sequence: CASSVYGTVGTDTQYF. In nucleotides, the CDR3 is TGTGCCAGCAGCGTCTACGGGACAGTGGGCACAGATACGCAGTATTTT. The variable domain in full, completed from reference TRBV5-4 and TRBJ2-3, reads ETGVTQSPTHLIKTRGQQVTLRCSSQSGHNTVSWYQQALGQGPQFIFQYYREEENGRGNFPPRFSGLQFPNYSSELNVNALELDDSALYLCASSVYGTVGTDTQYFGPGTRLTVL.

The V call is TRBV6-5, the J call TRBJ1-5; tentatively, D is TRBD1 (5 bases). Germline CDR1 reads MNHEY; CDR2 reads SVGAGI. The CDR3 extends over 15 amino acids. Deletions cut 4 bases from V and 0 bases from J, with 10 bases between. CDR3 coding DNA: TGTGCCAGCAGTTCGCGGGGCTATAGCAATCAGCCCCAGCATTTT. Encoded protein: CASSSRGYSNQPQHF.

The V and J genes are TRBV25-1 and TRBJ2-3; TRBD1 matches at 7 bases. Germline V gene sequence: CDR1 MGHDK, CDR2 SYGVNS. V lost 6 bases and J lost 2; bases outside the gene matches: 8. The CDR3 loop spans 15 amino acids. CDR3 loop: CASRGWGQLTDTQYF. The CDR3 DNA follows: TGTGCCAGCAGGGGCTGGGGACAGCTCACAGATACGCAGTATTTT. Full variable domain (outside the CDR3, taken from reference TRBV25-1 and TRBJ2-3): EADIYQTPRYLVIGTGKKITLECSQTMGHDKMYWYQQDPGMELHLIHYSYGVNSTEKGDLSSESTVSRIRTEHFPLTLESARPSHTSQYLCASRGWGQLTDTQYFGPGTRLTVL.

This clone was seen more than once but under ten times. In nucleotides, the CDR3 is TGTGCCAGCAGCTTGGGGGGACACAACACTGAAGCTTTCTTT. Amino acids: CASSLGGHNTEAFF. The chain couples TRBV5-4 to TRBJ1-1; TRBD1 might be the D (6 bases). From germline, CDR1 is SGHNT and CDR2 YYREEE (reference sequence). The CDR3 is 14 amino acids. With 0 bases removed from V and 2 bases from J, the gap between germline ends came to 8 bases.

This clone has a single count. The chain uses TRBV18 and TRBJ1-4; possibly TRBD1 for D (6 bases). This CDR3 region has 13 residues. In germline, CDR1 is KGHSH, CDR2 LQKENI. V was clipped by 8 bases and J by 4 bases, with 11 bases between them. The CDR3, as DNA: TGTGCCAGCCGAGGACAGCTTAATGAAAAACTGTTTTTT. The encoded protein is CASRGQLNEKLFF.

This clone was seen a single time. The rearrangement links TRBV7-2 to TRBJ2-4, with D tentatively TRBD2 (5 bases). This CDR3 spans 15 amino acids. Germline CDR1 is SGHTA and CDR2 is FQGNSA. V gave up 1 base and J gave up 3 bases, with 10 bases separating them. The DNA for the CDR3 is TGTGCCAGCAGCTTAGGAGGTGGGAGCAAAAACATTCAGTACTTC. Encoded protein: CASSLGGGSKNIQYF.

V is TRBV7-8 and J is TRBJ1-6, with a weak D call TRBD1 (6 bases). CDR1 and CDR2 from the germline V gene are SGHVS and FQNEAQ. The V and J ends lost 5 bases and 10 bases respectively, with 12 bases between them. The CDR3 length is 13 residues. The CDR3 sequence is CASSEDSTSPLHF. The CDR3 DNA follows: TGTGCCAGCAGCGAGGACAGTACCTCACCCCTCCACTTT.

As DNA, the CDR3 is TGTGCCAGTAGCATTTGGGCTAACACTGAAGCTTTCTTT. This codes for CASSIWANTEAFF. This chain joins TRBV19 and TRBJ1-1, with D unclear. The CDR3 extends over 13 amino acids. V was clipped by 6 bases and J by 2 bases, with 10 bases between them. Germline V gene sequence: CDR1 LNHDA, CDR2 SQIVND (reference sequence).

V and J are TRBV19 and TRBJ1-1; no clear D. This CDR3 comprises 11 residues. The germline V and J ends were trimmed by 4 bases and 3 bases, with 3 bases remaining between them. Germline CDR1 LNHDA, CDR2 SQIVND (reference sequence). As DNA, the CDR3 is TGTGCCAGTAGTACGGACACTGAAGCTTTCTTT. Its protein product is CASSTDTEAFF. The variable domain in full, with the rest retrieved from reference TRBV19 and TRBJ1-1, is DGGITQSPKYLFRKEGQNVTLSCEQNLNHDAMYWYRQDPGQGLRLIYYSQIVNDFQKGDIAEGYSVSREKKESFPLTVTSAQKNPTAFYLCASSTDTEAFFGQGTRLTVV.

V gene TRBV19 combines with J gene TRBJ1-4; 8 bases line up with TRBD1. The CDR3 consists of 14 residues. V was clipped by 3 bases and J by 8 bases; unmatched bases: 5. The germline CDR1 and CDR2 sequences are LNHDA and SQIVND (reference sequence). In nucleotides, the CDR3 is TGTGCCAGTAGTATCCGGACAGGGTGGGAAAAACTGTTTTTT. Translated, it gives CASSIRTGWEKLFF.

To note about this clone: At one of its ends the junction is not consistent with the germline gene, which may arise from a read error. This sequence joins TRBV7-2 and TRBJ2-3; 8 bases line up with TRBD1. There are 15 residues in the CDR3. Germline CDR1 SGHTA, CDR2 FQGNSA. In nucleotides, the CDR3 is TGTCCCAGCAGCCTCTCGGACAGGGGCACAGATACGCAGTATTTT. This encodes CPSSLSDRGTDTQYF.

V usage is TRBV5-4 and J usage is TRBJ2-7; the match to TRBD1 covers 7 bases. Germline CDR1 and CDR2: SGHNT and YYREEE (reference sequence). V was clipped by 0 bases and J by 2 bases; unmatched bases: 8. CDR3 length: 16 residues. CDR3 region: CASSLGARDSPYEQYF. The CDR3 DNA is TGTGCCAGCAGCTTGGGGGCCCGGGACAGTCCCTACGAGCAGTACTTC.

The rearrangement links TRBV6-5 to TRBJ2-5; 8 bases line up with TRBD1. Germline V CDR1 and CDR2: MNHEY, SVGAGI. This CDR3 has 14 amino acids. V shed 6 bases, J shed 2 bases, and the junction held 5 bases outside the gene matches. CDR3 sequence reads: CASRGTGVQETQYF. CDR3 DNA sequence: TGTGCCAGCAGGGGGACAGGCGTACAAGAGACCCAGTACTTC.

The chain is built from TRBV10-3 and TRBJ2-5, with no clear D. Looked up from germline, CDR1 is ENHRY and CDR2 is SYGVKD. The CDR3 totals 14 residues. Between the trimmed V and J ends, which lost 2 bases and 4 bases, there was a span of 11 bases. Here the CDR3 reads CAISEEERRETQYF. For the CDR3, the DNA is TGTGCCATCAGTGAGGAAGAGCGCCGAGAGACCCAGTACTTC.

J is TRBJ2-3 and V is TRBV4-1; tentatively, D is TRBD2 (7 bases). Per the germline V gene, CDR1 is MGHRA and CDR2 is YSYEKL. V was trimmed by 4 bases and J by 6 bases, leaving 17 bases between them. This CDR3 region has 15 residues. CDR3: CASSLSYGGLDTQYF. The DNA of the CDR3 is TGCGCCAGCAGCCTATCATACGGGGGGCTTGATACGCAGTATTTT.

The chain recombines TRBV4-2 with TRBJ1-5; 12 bases line up with TRBD1. The CDR3 length is 16 residues. V shed 3 bases and J 5 bases; nucleotides not matched to a gene: 5. Germline V gene sequence: CDR1 LGHNA, CDR2 YNFKEQ. The CDR3: CASSQARDRGHQPQHF. The CDR3 coding sequence is TGTGCCAGCAGCCAGGCCCGGGACAGGGGGCATCAGCCCCAGCATTTT.